The present T cell receptor (beta chain) was sequenced within a study of metastatic and nonmetastatic thyroid tumors. Study as a whole: A comparison of repertoires was made across blood and tumor or nodule tissue from malignant and benign thyroid patients.

Trimming removed 10 bases from V and 5 bases from J; junction bases left unmatched: 12. This CDR3 has 14 amino acids. Under the authors' procedure: The authors used CDR3 differences across clinicopathological groups to build a distant-metastasis classifier for papillary thyroid cancer. MiXCR was used by TCRdb to re-call the PCR reads. The V and J calls follow TCRdb's processing rather than the paper's. The sample lists roughly 15,000 clones, roughly 22% seen once, with roughly 22% in the top ten. The study's findings and limits: Across blood and tumor, TCR beta diversity in malignant thyroid tumors was reportedly significantly higher than in benign nodules.

About this clone: Its antigen is undetermined.

Every patient was untreated before thyroid surgery. This sequence originates from a female donor with papillary thyroid cancer or a benign thyroid nodule (not recorded which). Some clones in this sample may be carry-over from other donors' samples. The sample was adjacent normal tissue. The chain uses TRBV12-3 or TRBV12-4 and TRBJ2-3, with 7 nucleotides matching TRBD1. The CDR3 spells CANSKGQLEDTQYF. The CDR3, as DNA: TGTGCCAACAGCAAGGGACAGCTCGAAGATACGCAGTATTTT.